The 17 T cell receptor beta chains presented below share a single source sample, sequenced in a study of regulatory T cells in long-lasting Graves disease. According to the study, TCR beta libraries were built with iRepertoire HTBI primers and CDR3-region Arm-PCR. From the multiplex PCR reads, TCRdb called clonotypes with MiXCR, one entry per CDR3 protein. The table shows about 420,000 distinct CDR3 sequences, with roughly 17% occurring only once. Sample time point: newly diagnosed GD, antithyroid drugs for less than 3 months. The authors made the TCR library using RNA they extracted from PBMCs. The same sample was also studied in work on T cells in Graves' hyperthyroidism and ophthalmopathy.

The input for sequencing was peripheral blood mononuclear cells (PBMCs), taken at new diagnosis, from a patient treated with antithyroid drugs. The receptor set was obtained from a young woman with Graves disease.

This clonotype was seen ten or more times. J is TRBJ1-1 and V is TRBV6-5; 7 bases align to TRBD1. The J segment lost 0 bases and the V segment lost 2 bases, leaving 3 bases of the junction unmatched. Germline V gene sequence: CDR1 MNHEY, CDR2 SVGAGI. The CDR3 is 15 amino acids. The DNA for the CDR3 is TGTGCCAGCAGTTACGGCAGGGGGGTGAACACTGAAGCTTTCTTT. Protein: CASSYGRGVNTEAFF.

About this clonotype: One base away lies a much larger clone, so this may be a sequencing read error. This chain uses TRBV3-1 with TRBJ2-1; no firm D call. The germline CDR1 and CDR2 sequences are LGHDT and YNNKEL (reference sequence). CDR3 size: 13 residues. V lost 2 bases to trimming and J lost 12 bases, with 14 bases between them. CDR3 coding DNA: TGTGCCAGCAGCCAATTAGGGTTCGATGGGCAGTTCTTC. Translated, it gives CASSQLGFDGQFF.

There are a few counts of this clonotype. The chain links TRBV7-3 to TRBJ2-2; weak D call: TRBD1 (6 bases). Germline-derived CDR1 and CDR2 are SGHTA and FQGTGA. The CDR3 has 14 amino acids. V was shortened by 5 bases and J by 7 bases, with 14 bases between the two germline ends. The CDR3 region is CASSQQGGHGELFF. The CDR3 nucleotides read TGTGCCAGCAGCCAACAGGGTGGGCACGGGGAGCTGTTTTTT.

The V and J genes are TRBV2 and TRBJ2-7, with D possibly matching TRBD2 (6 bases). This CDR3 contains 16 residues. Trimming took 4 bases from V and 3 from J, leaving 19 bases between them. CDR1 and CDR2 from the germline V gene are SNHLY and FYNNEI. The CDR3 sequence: CASSGGSGTSHYEQYF. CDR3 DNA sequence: TGTGCCAGCAGTGGAGGTAGCGGCACCTCTCACTACGAGCAGTACTTC. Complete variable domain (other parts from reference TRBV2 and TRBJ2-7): EPEVTQTPSHQVTQMGQEVILRCVPISNHLYFYWYRQILGQKVEFLVSFYNNEISEKSEIFDDQFSVERPDGSNFTLKIRSTKLEDSAMYFCASSGGSGTSHYEQYFGPGTRLTVT.

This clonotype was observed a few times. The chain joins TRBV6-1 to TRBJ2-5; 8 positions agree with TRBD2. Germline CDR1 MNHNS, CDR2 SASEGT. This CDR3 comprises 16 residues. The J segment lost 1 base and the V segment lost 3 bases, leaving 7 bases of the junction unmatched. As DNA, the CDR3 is TGTGCCAGCAGTGATGGGGGTAGCGGGGTCCAAGAGACCCAGTACTTC. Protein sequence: CASSDGGSGVQETQYF.

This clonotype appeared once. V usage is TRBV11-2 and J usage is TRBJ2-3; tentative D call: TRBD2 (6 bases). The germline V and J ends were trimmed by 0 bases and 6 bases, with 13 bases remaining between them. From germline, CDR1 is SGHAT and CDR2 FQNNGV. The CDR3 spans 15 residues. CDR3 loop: CASSLDGRGWDTQYF. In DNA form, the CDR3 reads TGTGCCAGCAGCTTAGACGGGAGAGGTTGGGATACGCAGTATTTT.

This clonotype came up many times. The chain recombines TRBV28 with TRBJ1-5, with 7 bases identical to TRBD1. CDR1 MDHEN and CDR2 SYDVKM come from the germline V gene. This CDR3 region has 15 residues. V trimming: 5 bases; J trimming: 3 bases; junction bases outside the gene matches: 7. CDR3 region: CASSLSGTANQPQHF. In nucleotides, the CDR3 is TGTGCCAGCAGTCTGTCCGGGACAGCCAATCAGCCCCAGCATTTT.

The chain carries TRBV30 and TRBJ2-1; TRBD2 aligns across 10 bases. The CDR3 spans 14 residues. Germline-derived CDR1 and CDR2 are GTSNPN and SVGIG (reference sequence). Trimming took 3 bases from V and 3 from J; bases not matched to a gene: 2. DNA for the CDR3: TGTGCCTGGAGGGCTAGCGGGAGCTACAATGAGCAGTTCTTC. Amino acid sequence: CAWRASGSYNEQFF.

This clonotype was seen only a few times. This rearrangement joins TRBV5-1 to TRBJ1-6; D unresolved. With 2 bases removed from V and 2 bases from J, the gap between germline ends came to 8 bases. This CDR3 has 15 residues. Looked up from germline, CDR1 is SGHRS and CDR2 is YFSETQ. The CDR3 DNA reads TGCGCCAGCAGCTTTGTGGACCCCTATAATTCACCCCTCCACTTT. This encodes CASSFVDPYNSPLHF.

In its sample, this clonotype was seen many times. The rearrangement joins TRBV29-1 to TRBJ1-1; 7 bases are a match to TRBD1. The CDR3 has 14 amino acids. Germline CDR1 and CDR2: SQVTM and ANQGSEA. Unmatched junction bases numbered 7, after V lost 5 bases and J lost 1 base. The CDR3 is CSVYLRDRNTEAFF. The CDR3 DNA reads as TGCAGCGTTTACCTCCGGGACAGGAACACTGAAGCTTTCTTT.

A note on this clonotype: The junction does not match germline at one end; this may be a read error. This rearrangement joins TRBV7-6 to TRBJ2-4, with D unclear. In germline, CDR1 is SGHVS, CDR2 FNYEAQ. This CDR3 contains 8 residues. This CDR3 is CASSIEPF. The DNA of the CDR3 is TGTGCCAGCAGCATAGAACCCTTC.

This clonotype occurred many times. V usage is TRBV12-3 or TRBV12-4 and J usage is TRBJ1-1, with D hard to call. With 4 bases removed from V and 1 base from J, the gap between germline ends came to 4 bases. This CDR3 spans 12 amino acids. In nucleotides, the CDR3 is TGTGCCAGCAGTTACGCGAACACTGAAGCTTTCTTT. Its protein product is CASSYANTEAFF.

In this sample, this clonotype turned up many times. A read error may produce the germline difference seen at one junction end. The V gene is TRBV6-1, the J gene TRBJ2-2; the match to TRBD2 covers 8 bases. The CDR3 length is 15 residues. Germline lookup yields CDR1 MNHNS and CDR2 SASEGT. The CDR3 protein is CASREGAGEVGELFF. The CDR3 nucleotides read TGCGCCAGCAGAGAAGGAGCGGGAGAGGTCGGGGAGCTGTTTTTT.

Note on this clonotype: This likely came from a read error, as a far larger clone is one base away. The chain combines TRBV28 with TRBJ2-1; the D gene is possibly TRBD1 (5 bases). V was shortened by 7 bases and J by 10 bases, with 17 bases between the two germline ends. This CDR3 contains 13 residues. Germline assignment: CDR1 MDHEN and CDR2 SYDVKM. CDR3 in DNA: TGTGCCAGCAAGATCGACAGCTCCTACGAGCAGTTCTTC. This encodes CASKIDSSYEQFF.

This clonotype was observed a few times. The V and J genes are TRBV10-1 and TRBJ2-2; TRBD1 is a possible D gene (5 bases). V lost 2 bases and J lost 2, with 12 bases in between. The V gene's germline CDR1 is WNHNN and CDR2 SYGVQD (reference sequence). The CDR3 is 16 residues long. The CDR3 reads CASSEGGAQNTGELFF. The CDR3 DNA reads TGCGCCAGCAGTGAGGGTGGGGCACAAAACACCGGGGAGCTGTTTTTT.

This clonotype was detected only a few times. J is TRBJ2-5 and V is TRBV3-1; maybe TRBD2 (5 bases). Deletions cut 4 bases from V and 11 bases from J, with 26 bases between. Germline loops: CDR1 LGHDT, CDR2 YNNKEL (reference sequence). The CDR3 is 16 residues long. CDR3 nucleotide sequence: TGTGCCAGCAGCCCTCCTTCCGTGAGCAGGTTCTGGGAGCAGTACTTC. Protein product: CASSPPSVSRFWEQYF.

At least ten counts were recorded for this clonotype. CDR3 sequence: CSARPSGRRETQYF. The CDR3 bases are TGCAGTGCTAGACCTAGCGGGAGACGGGAGACCCAGTACTTC. This rearrangement joins TRBV20-1 to TRBJ2-5; 10 positions agree with TRBD2. The V gene's germline CDR1 is DFQATT and CDR2 SNEGSKA (reference sequence). J was trimmed by 5 bases and V by 2 bases; bases with no gene match: 5. This CDR3 has 14 amino acids.